This T cell receptor beta chain was identified during a study of blood T cell repertoires in COVID-19. At the level of the study: COVID-19 samples collected from the United States, Italy and Spain covered acute and convalescent phases.

The method was immunoSEQ multiplex PCR; TCRdb's version includes in-frame clones alone and lacks a portion of them. This repertoire shows 45,000 to 55,000 clones, about 92% found once; its top ten account for around 30%. Per germline, CDR1 LGHDT and CDR2 YNNKEL (reference sequence). This CDR3 comprises 15 residues. Trimming pared 4 bases from V and 2 bases from J, leaving 14 bases between. This receptor was identified in a woman of 80 years or more with acute or convalescent COVID-19. The chain combines TRBV3-1 (or the pseudogene TRBV3-2) with TRBJ1-1; D might be TRBD1 (6 bases). The sequencing sample was made of peripheral blood. The CDR3 is CASSLGDRPNTEAFF. The CDR3 bases are TGTGCCAGCAGCCTCGGTGACAGGCCAAACACTGAAGCTTTCTTT.